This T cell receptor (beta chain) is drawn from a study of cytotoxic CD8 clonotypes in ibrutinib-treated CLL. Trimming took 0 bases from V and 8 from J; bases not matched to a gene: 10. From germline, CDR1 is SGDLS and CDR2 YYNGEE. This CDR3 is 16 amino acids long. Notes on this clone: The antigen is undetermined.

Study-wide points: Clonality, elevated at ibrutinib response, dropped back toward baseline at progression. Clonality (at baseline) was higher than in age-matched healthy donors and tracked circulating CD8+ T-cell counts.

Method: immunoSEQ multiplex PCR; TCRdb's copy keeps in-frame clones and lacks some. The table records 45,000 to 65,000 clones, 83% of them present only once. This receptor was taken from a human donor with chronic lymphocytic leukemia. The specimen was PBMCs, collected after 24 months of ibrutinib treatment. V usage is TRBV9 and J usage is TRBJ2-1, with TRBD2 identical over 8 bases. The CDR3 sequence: CASSVDPGGPQDEQFF. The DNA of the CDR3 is TGTGCCAGCAGCGTAGATCCGGGAGGGCCTCAGGATGAGCAGTTCTTC.